This T cell receptor beta chain was observed in a study of shared clonotypes between healthy human individuals. Broader study findings: With few donors, the genetic and exposure-history diversity represented was limited.

CD45RA-negative memory and CD45RA+ naive subsets were split from the CD4+ cells. A remark on this clone: As yet, its antigen is unknown.

Measured with immunoSEQ multiplex PCR; TCRdb has only the in-frame clones, and not every one. The table includes 2 million to 3 million clones, 90% to 95% detected once. CDR1 and CDR2 from the germline V gene are SGHDT and YYEEEE. V lost 0 bases to trimming and J lost 0 bases; unmatched junction nucleotides: 1. CDR3 length: 16 residues. This rearrangement joins TRBV5-6 to TRBJ2-3; 10 bases are shared with TRBD2. The specimen sequenced was naive CD4+ T cells from PBMCs. The subset was: CD45RA+ positively selected. The clonotype originates from a man between 18 and 35 years old in good health. Some clones in this sample may be carry-over from other donors' samples. For the CDR3, the DNA is TGTGCCAGCAGCTTGGGGACTAGCGGAAGCACAGATACGCAGTATTTT. As protein: CASSLGTSGSTDTQYF.